Here is one T cell receptor (beta chain) with its context. V was shortened by 8 bases and J by 0 bases, with 11 bases between the two germline ends. Germline values: CDR1 MNHEY, CDR2 SVGAGI. The CDR3 is 14 residues long. This record belongs to a study of cytomegalovirus exposure and HLA in healthy donors. Both 60 Vbeta primers and 13 Jbeta primers went into the PCR. Measured with immunoSEQ multiplex PCR; TCRdb has only the in-frame clones, and not every one. With roughly 84,000 clones in the sample, the ten largest clones hold 0.58%. Sample: PBMCs. This receptor was taken from a man aged 50 to 60 in good health and CMV-seronegative. The chain recombines TRBV6-5 with TRBJ2-4, with D possibly TRBD2 on 5 matching bases. This CDR3 is CASGGGLAKNIQYF. In DNA, the CDR3 is TGTGCCAGCGGCGGCGGACTAGCCAAAAACATTCAGTACTTC.